This T cell receptor beta chain stems from a study of blood T cell repertoires in COVID-19. Across the whole study: Acute and convalescent COVID-19 specimens originated in the United States, Italy and Spain. The cDNA or gDNA used as material had been derived from T cells, B-cell-depleted T cells, or PBMCs.

As originally analysed: Nucleated cell counts were estimated from reference gene primer amplification. Method: immunoSEQ multiplex PCR; TCRdb's copy keeps in-frame clones and lacks some. For V, J and clone size, that table is used; D and trimming come from the DNA. The sample records about 480,000 clones, around 90% being singletons. V lost 8 bases to trimming and J lost 2 bases, with 10 bases between them. Per germline, CDR1 MGHDK and CDR2 SYGVNS. The CDR3 consists of 12 residues. Seattle enrolled patients during active infection and tracked them longitudinally. The sequence was collected from a woman aged 45-59 years with COVID-19, enrolled during active disease. This sequence joins TRBV25-1 and TRBJ2-7; possible D gene TRBD1, 5 bases. Sample: peripheral blood. The CDR3 DNA reads as TGTGCCAGCCTCGTGGGGCCCTACGAGCAGTACTTC. Its protein is CASLVGPYEQYF.